This TCR beta chain was documented in a study of cytotoxic CD8 clonotypes in ibrutinib-treated CLL. The overall study: Across the patients, approximately 10 were relapsed/refractory, more than 14 treatment-naive and around 18 IGHV unmutated. Study results and limitations: Rising at ibrutinib response, clonality subsequently fell back toward baseline at progression.

TCRdb keeps only in-frame clones here, not all; method: immunoSEQ multiplex PCR. The top ten hold 6.7% of the sample, which has around 310,000 clones, roughly 79% seen once. About this clone: Its matching antigen is unknown.

The V gene lost 0 bases and the J gene lost 0 bases, with 10 bases spanning the gap. Per germline, CDR1 SGDLS and CDR2 YYNGEE. CDR3 length equals 15 residues. Sequencing used PBMCs, obtained before ibrutinib treatment. The rearrangement joins TRBV9 to TRBJ2-7, with D hard to call. The sequence was collected from a human donor with chronic lymphocytic leukemia. CDR3 DNA: TGTGCCAGCAGCGTAGATATAGGGAACTCCTACGAGCAGTACTTC. This translates into CASSVDIGNSYEQYF.